The subject of this entry is one T cell receptor beta chain. Its specificity is not known. This entry comes from a study of regulatory dendritic cells for organ transplantation. The protocol was immunoSEQ multiplex PCR, while the TCRdb copy is restricted to in-frame clones and leaves out a portion. The sample shows thousands of clones, 59% of them seen only once. CFSE-labeled sorted T cells met regulatory or mature dendritic cells for 5 to 6 days. Memory T cells were CD45RO+, naive were CD45RA+, sorted by FACS. Study results and caveats: Naive CD4+ and CD8+ repertoires were highly diverse; memory CD8+ was most oligoclonal.

Input material: memory CD8+ T cells from blood cultured with dendritic cells. The subset is: CD45RO+ memory T cells. The TCR sequence derives from a human donor in good health.

CDR3 DNA: TGTGCCAGCAGTGAAAACAGGGACGGTAACAATGAGCAGTTCTTC. This translates into CASSENRDGNNEQFF. This chain connects TRBV25-1 to TRBJ2-1; D is perhaps TRBD1 (6 bases). The CDR3 has 15 residues. Per germline, CDR1 MGHDK and CDR2 SYGVNS. V was cut by 2 bases and J by 5 bases, with 13 bases left in between. Combining the CDR3 with reference TRBV25-1 and TRBJ2-1 gives the whole variable domain EADIYQTPRYLVIGTGKKITLECSQTMGHDKMYWYQQDPGMELHLIHYSYGVNSTEKGDLSSESTVSRIRTEHFPLTLESARPSHTSQYLCASSENRDGNNEQFFGPGTRLTVL.